The 16 T cell receptor beta chains below all came from one sample that was sequenced in a study of blood T cells in healthy people across ages. Next came a second PCR, run for roughly 6 to 11 cycles, which used a sample-barcoded 5' primer along with a J-beta primer mix. MiXCR, run by TCRdb on the 5' RACE reads, gives a single entry per CDR3 protein. The table includes 850,000 to 1,100,000 distinct CDR3 sequences, around two fifths detected once. Material for sequencing was blood. The receptor source for this set is a young man in good health.

The V call is TRBV29-1, the J call TRBJ2-2; the match to TRBD1 covers 7 bases. Germline trimming cut 7 bases from V and 0 bases from J; bases unmatched to any gene: 8. Germline V lookup: CDR1 SQVTM, CDR2 ANQGSEA. This CDR3 has 15 amino acids. The CDR3 nucleotides read TGCAGCGCCAAAGGGGACAGCCCGAACACCGGGGAGCTGTTTTTT. Amino acids: CSAKGDSPNTGELFF.

This clonotype was seen a handful of times. This rearrangement joins TRBV20-1 to TRBJ2-3; 7 nucleotides align to TRBD1. The ends lost 3 bases at V and 0 bases at J; junction bases unmatched: 6. CDR1 DFQATT and CDR2 SNEGSKA come from the germline V gene (reference sequence). This CDR3 has 15 residues. Here the CDR3 reads CSARVDRRSTDTQYF. The CDR3 bases are TGCAGTGCTAGGGTGGACAGGCGGAGCACAGATACGCAGTATTTT.

The rearrangement uses TRBV20-1 and TRBJ2-1, with D possibly matching TRBD2 (6 bases). This CDR3 comprises 19 residues. Trimming shortened V by 6 bases and J by 0 bases, and 27 bases separated the two germline ends. Germline loops: CDR1 DFQATT, CDR2 SNEGSKA (reference sequence). CDR3 residues: CSAPPDGLATMRSYNEQFF. CDR3 DNA sequence: TGCAGTGCCCCCCCCGACGGGCTAGCGACGATGCGCTCCTACAATGAGCAGTTCTTC.

On this clonotype itself: A much larger clone lies one base from this, so it may be a read error. This chain joins TRBV7-2 and TRBJ2-1; D is uncertain. The CDR3 consists of 14 residues. V lost 8 bases and J lost 0, with 11 bases in between. The germline gives CDR1 SGHTA, CDR2 FQGNSA. The CDR3 protein is CTSEPTFSYNEQFF. The DNA of the CDR3 is TGTACCAGCGAACCCACATTCTCCTACAATGAGCAGTTCTTC.

Only a few counts were recorded for this clonotype. The rearrangement uses TRBV12-3 or TRBV12-4 and TRBJ2-3, with D maybe TRBD2 (7 bases). Trimming cost V 3 bases and J 4 bases, with 14 bases left between them. The CDR3 extends over 15 amino acids. The CDR3 bases are TGTGCCAGCAGTTTTTGGGGCGGGGGCGCAGATACGCAGTATTTT. It encodes CASSFWGGGADTQYF.

The chain combines TRBV12-3 or TRBV12-4 with TRBJ2-1; no firm D call. Trimming removed 5 bases at V and 15 bases at J, with 11 bases between. CDR3 length: 10 amino acids. CDR3: CASSGTYRFF. In DNA, the CDR3 is TGTGCCAGCAGTGGAACGTACAGGTTCTTC.

This clonotype was found a few times. The chain is built from TRBV2 and TRBJ2-4; unclear D gene. Trimming left V 1 base short and J 8 bases short, with 12 bases between. CDR3 length: 14 residues. Germline V gene sequence: CDR1 SNHLY, CDR2 FYNNEI. The CDR3 DNA follows: TGTGCCAGCAGTGAAGTTCTCTTTAAGGACATTCAGTACTTC. Its protein is CASSEVLFKDIQYF.

The rearrangement links TRBV18 to TRBJ2-7; D remains ambiguous. Trimming pared 2 bases from V and 7 bases from J, leaving 21 bases between. This CDR3 has 16 amino acids. Germline V CDR1 and CDR2: KGHSH, LQKENI. The CDR3 coding sequence is TGTGCCAGCTCACCAGTTTTCGGAACGTCCTACAATGAGCAGTACTTC. Residues: CASSPVFGTSYNEQYF.

The chain carries TRBV7-9 and TRBJ1-2; 8 positions agree with TRBD1. With 1 base clipped from V and 0 bases from J, the junction kept 4 bases outside the gene matches. The V gene's germline CDR1 is SEHNR and CDR2 FQNEAQ (reference sequence). The CDR3 is 16 residues long. CDR3 sequence reads: CASSLDGQGTNYGYTF. CDR3 DNA sequence: TGTGCCAGCAGCTTAGATGGACAGGGAACTAACTATGGCTACACCTTC.

This clonotype came up a few times. The V gene is TRBV21-1, the J gene TRBJ1-2; TRBD1 is the table's D call, not checked against the DNA. TRBV21-1 is a listed pseudogene. This CDR3 region has 16 residues. Here the CDR3 DNA reads TGTGCCAGCAGCAAAGATCGTGGGGGCACTAACTATGGCTACACCTTC. Its protein is CASSKDRGGTNYGYTF.

The chain has TRBV12-3 or TRBV12-4 and TRBJ2-1; D perhaps matches TRBD2 (6 bases). V was clipped by 5 bases and J by 7 bases, with 18 bases between them. The CDR3 spans 15 residues. This CDR3 is CASSRGESLGNEQFF. As DNA, the CDR3 is TGTGCCAGCAGTCGCGGGGAAAGCTTAGGGAATGAGCAGTTCTTC.

This clonotype was seen more than once but under ten times. This CDR3 reads CASSSGTGGVLAKNIQYF. CDR3 bases: TGTGCCAGCAGCTCAGGGACAGGGGGGGTTCTAGCCAAAAACATTCAGTACTTC. The chain combines TRBV7-2 with TRBJ2-4; 11 bases agree with TRBD1. In germline, CDR1 is SGHTA, CDR2 FQGNSA. J gave up 0 bases and V 4 bases, and 8 bases lay outside the gene matches. The CDR3 loop spans 18 amino acids.

The CDR3 sequence is CSARDLLTNPNPDTQYF. The CDR3 DNA follows: TGCAGTGCTAGAGATCTTCTGACTAACCCGAACCCAGATACGCAGTATTTT. This chain uses TRBV20-1 with TRBJ2-3; perhaps TRBD2 as D (5 bases). Trimming took 0 bases from V and 4 from J, leaving 20 bases between them. From germline, CDR1 is DFQATT and CDR2 SNEGSKA (reference sequence). The CDR3 spans 17 residues.

The chain links TRBV24-1 to TRBJ1-2; D remains unclear. The CDR3 runs to 13 residues. The germline V and J ends were trimmed by 6 bases and 1 base, with 8 bases remaining between them. Germline CDR1 is KGHDR and CDR2 is SFDVKD. This chain's CDR3 is CATSLTLNYGYTF. DNA of the CDR3: TGTGCCACCAGTTTGACACTTAACTATGGCTACACCTTC.

This clonotype was found a few times. The chain joins TRBV7-9 to TRBJ2-3; D is ambiguous. The CDR3 has 11 amino acids. V lost 7 bases, J lost 4 bases, and 6 bases lay in between. Germline-derived CDR1 and CDR2 are SEHNR and FQNEAQ (reference sequence). CDR3 coding DNA: TGTGCCAGCATGGCCCCAGATACGCAGTATTTT. Protein: CASMAPDTQYF.

Concerning this clonotype itself: This could be a read error, since a much larger clone is one nucleotide away. V gene TRBV4-2 combines with J gene TRBJ2-3; D perhaps matches TRBD2 (6 bases). The CDR3 length is 17 residues. Germline V CDR1 and CDR2: LGHNA, YNFKEQ. Trimming removed 1 base from V and 0 bases from J, with 14 bases in between. CDR3 protein: CASSQAVGGYSTDTQYF. In DNA form, the CDR3 reads TGTGCCAGCAGCCAAGCCGTGGGGGGTTATAGCACAGATACGCAGTATTTT.